This TCR beta chain derives from a study of identical twins. A single record per CDR3 protein comes from TCRdb applying MiXCR to the 5' RACE reads. The sample contains 400,000 to 500,000 distinct CDR3 sequences, roughly 18% of which appear only once. The TCR originated in a man aged 50-60 years in good health. The sample comprised naive T cells sorted from blood.

The CDR3 DNA is TGTGCCAGCAGCTTATCGGCAGGGGGAATGCCTGAAGCTTTCTTT. It yields the protein CASSLSAGGMPEAFF. The V call is TRBV7-6, the J call TRBJ1-1, with TRBD1 matching over 7 bases. Germline V lookup: CDR1 SGHVS, CDR2 FNYEAQ. The CDR3 length is 15 residues. The ends lost 2 bases at V and 6 bases at J; junction bases unmatched: 9.